This entry features one T cell receptor beta chain sequence. Its antigen is as yet unknown. The data belong to a study of tumor-infiltrating lymphocytes in localized non-small cell lung cancer. Study information: The cohort mixed smokers and never-smokers, several histologies, and some post-neoadjuvant-chemotherapy samples.

Study-wide results and limits: T-cell fraction did not differ between immunotypes IM1 and IM2.

TCRdb's table, derived via immunoSEQ multiplex PCR, lists solely in-frame clones and lacks some. The sample records about 15,000 clones, approximately 80% being singletons. Sequenced material: lung tumor tissue. The origin of this receptor is a human donor with non-small cell lung cancer.

CDR3 amino acids: CASSLGGSIVTDTQYF. The CDR3 DNA follows: TGCGCCAGCAGCTTGGGTGGATCCATTGTCACAGATACGCAGTATTTT. This chain connects TRBV5-1 to TRBJ2-3, with D hard to call. V lost 0 bases and J lost 2, with 13 bases in between. The CDR3 runs 16 residues. CDR1 and CDR2 from the germline V gene are SGHRS and YFSETQ.